The rows below give T cell receptor beta chains drawn from one sample of a study of human T cells and chemical hapten exposure. TCRdb itself ran the RACE reads through MiXCR, one entry per CDR3 protein. The data contain about 180,000 distinct CDR3 sequences, 25% to 30% of them seen just once; the ten biggest clones take up roughly 3%. The sample was whole blood, taken in connection with sensitization to the hapten diphenylcyclopropenone (DPC). These receptors all stem from a woman in her 30s with alopecia areata. Some clones in this sample may be carry-over from other donors' samples. CDR3s include the opening cysteine and the closing phenylalanine or tryptophan. D genes are given only for firm matches. Clone size is not always given. Where it is, it says once, few, many or a class for expanded clones.

clone size,D gene,J gene,CDR3 length,V gene,CDR3 protein,CDR3 DNA
few,TRBD2,TRBJ2-3,13,TRBV27,CASSPRLAYTQYF,TGTGCCAGCAGTCCGCGACTAGCTTATACGCAGTATTTT
few,TRBD1,TRBJ2-7,14,TRBV6-6,CASSSDRGTYEQYF,TGTGCCAGCAGTTCGGACAGGGGGACCTACGAGCAGTACTTC
few,NA,TRBJ1-5,14,TRBV7-6,CASSLGGPYQPQHF,TGTGCCAGCAGCTTAGGGGGTCCATATCAGCCCCAGCATTTT
NA,TRBD2,TRBJ2-7,15,TRBV4-2,CASSQSLREVYEQYF,TGTGCCAGCAGCCAATCGTTGCGGGAGGTTTACGAGCAGTACTTC
NA,TRBD1,TRBJ2-5,16,TRBV7-2,CASSLQGQGAWETQYF,TGTGCCAGCAGCCTCCAGGGACAGGGGGCTTGGGAGACCCAGTACTTC
NA,NA,TRBJ1-3,15,TRBV9,CASSVGRGTGNTIYF,TGTGCCAGCAGCGTCGGCAGGGGAACTGGAAACACCATATATTTT
few,NA,TRBJ2-7,12,TRBV7-9,CASSLSGTEQYF,TGTGCCAGCAGCTTATCGGGTACCGAGCAGTACTTC
NA,NA,TRBJ2-5,16,TRBV15,CATSRDWGQVTETQYF,TGTGCCACCAGCAGAGATTGGGGGCAGGTGACAGAGACCCAGTACTTC
NA,TRBD1,TRBJ1-5,15,TRBV2,CASRTDRGGNQPQHF,TGTGCCAGCAGGACGGACAGGGGGGGCAATCAGCCCCAGCATTTT
few,NA,TRBJ2-1,16,TRBV29-1,CSVDGVQRKSYNEQFF,TGCAGCGTTGATGGAGTTCAGCGGAAATCATACAATGAGCAGTTCTTC
NA,TRBD1,TRBJ2-1,14,TRBV6-2/TRBV6-3,CASRLLDRDNEQFF,TGTGCCAGCAGACTTCTGGACAGGGACAATGAGCAGTTCTTC
few,NA,TRBJ2-1,10,TRBV29-1,CSVGPDEQFF,TGCAGCGTGGGACCCGATGAGCAGTTCTTC
NA,TRBD1,TRBJ2-1,13,TRBV29-1,CSVAQGVGNEQFF,TGCAGCGTTGCCCAGGGGGTAGGCAATGAGCAGTTCTTC
few,NA,TRBJ1-2,14,TRBV3-1,CASSQVGVNYGYTF,TGTGCCAGCAGCCAAGTAGGAGTTAACTATGGCTACACCTTC
few,TRBD1,TRBJ1-3,15,TRBV5-1,CASSRGQLSGNTIYF,TGCGCCAGCAGCAGGGGACAGCTATCTGGAAACACCATATATTTT
few,TRBD1,TRBJ2-1,15,TRBV9,CASSVWGQRVNEQFF,TGTGCCAGCAGCGTATGGGGACAGAGGGTCAATGAGCAGTTCTTC
few,NA,TRBJ1-5,14,TRBV28,CASSLTRTNQPQHF,TGTGCCAGCAGTTTAACTCGGACCAATCAGCCCCAGCATTTT
NA,TRBD2,TRBJ2-1,15,TRBV7-8,CASSPLAGVPNEQFF,TGTGCCAGCAGCCCCTTAGCGGGAGTTCCGAATGAGCAGTTCTTC
NA,NA,TRBJ1-1,14,TRBV20-1,CSASLTSMGSEAFF,TGCAGTGCTAGCCTGACTAGCATGGGGTCTGAAGCTTTCTTT